The rows below give T cell receptor beta chains drawn from one sample of a study of control samples from healthy donors and cancer patients. This table comes from immunoSEQ multiplex PCR, and its TCRdb copy is limited to in-frame clones, with some not included. This sample has approximately 170,000 clones, with 75% to 95% found just once. The sample was blood. These receptors were collected from a young woman in good health. CDR3s include the opening cysteine and the closing phenylalanine or tryptophan. D genes are given only for firm matches. Rows give clone size only sometimes, using once, few, many, or a class for an expanded clone.

d_call	clone_size	cdr3_length	v_call	j_call	cdr3_aa	cdr3_nt
TRBD1	NA	16	TRBV29-1	TRBJ2-4	CSVEFPGQETKNIQYF	TGCAGCGTTGAATTTCCGGGACAGGAAACCAAAAACATTCAGTACTTC
TRBD1	NA	13	TRBV28	TRBJ1-2	CASSHDRGDGYTF	TGTGCCAGCAGTCATGACAGGGGGGATGGCTACACCTTC
NA	NA	15	TRBV2	TRBJ1-3	CASSDMVSSGNTIYF	TGTGCCAGCAGTGATATGGTCAGCTCTGGAAACACCATATATTTT
NA	once	15	TRBV5-6	TRBJ1-3	CASSLLVSSGNTIYF	TGTGCCAGCAGCTTGTTAGTTAGCTCTGGAAACACCATATATTTT
TRBD1	NA	14	TRBV10-3	TRBJ1-3	CAIAGQGAGNTIYF	TGTGCCATCGCGGGACAGGGGGCTGGAAACACCATATATTTT
TRBD1	few	12	TRBV5-1	TRBJ1-2	CASSQTGYGYTF	TGCGCCAGCAGCCAGACAGGGTATGGCTACACCTTC
NA	NA	15	TRBV14	TRBJ2-1	CASSQDGGFYNEQFF	TGTGCCAGCAGCCAAGATGGGGGATTCTACAATGAGCAGTTCTTC
NA	NA	12	TRBV19	TRBJ2-3	CASSRRWDTQYF	TGTGCCAGTAGCCGTAGGTGGGATACGCAGTATTTT
NA	NA	12	TRBV18	TRBJ1-3	CASSPSVNTIYF	TGTGCCAGCTCACCATCAGTAAACACCATATATTTT
TRBD2	many	15	TRBV4-2	TRBJ2-5	CASSQGASGTETQYF	TGTGCCAGCAGCCAAGGAGCTAGCGGGACGGAGACCCAGTACTTC
TRBD1	once	12	TRBV10-3	TRBJ1-4	CAAGQQNEKLFF	TGTGCCGCGGGACAGCAAAATGAAAAACTGTTTTTT
TRBD2	NA	14	TRBV6-2/TRBV6-3	TRBJ2-3	CASSYGEGPDTQYF	TGTGCCAGCAGTTACGGGGAGGGCCCAGATACGCAGTATTTT
TRBD1	NA	15	TRBV5-5	TRBJ2-7	CASRTAGTGLYEQYF	TGTGCCAGCAGAACCGCCGGGACAGGGCTGTACGAGCAGTACTTC
NA	once	13	TRBV5-1	TRBJ1-1	CASSLRGETEAFF	TGCGCCAGCAGCTTGCGGGGGGAGACTGAAGCTTTCTTT
NA	NA	15	TRBV15	TRBJ2-2	CATSRLRANTGELFF	TGTGCCACCAGCAGACTCAGGGCGAACACCGGGGAGCTGTTTTTT
TRBD1	NA	15	TRBV6-5	TRBJ1-1	CASSSQGEMNTEAFF	TGTGCCAGCAGTTCACAGGGGGAAATGAACACTGAAGCTTTCTTT
TRBD2	once	15	TRBV11-1	TRBJ2-1	CASSLVLAGENEQFF	TGTGCCAGCAGCTTAGTTCTAGCGGGAGAGAATGAGCAGTTCTTC
NA	NA	11	TRBV5-1	TRBJ2-7	CASEGGSEQYF	TGCGCCAGCGAGGGGGGGAGCGAGCAGTACTTC
TRBD1	NA	13	TRBV2	TRBJ1-2	CASSGDRVGGYTF	TGTGCCAGCAGCGGGGACAGGGTGGGTGGCTACACCTTC
NA	NA	13	TRBV12-3/TRBV12-4	TRBJ2-3	CASRIVGADTQYF	TGTGCCAGCAGGATCGTAGGGGCGGATACGCAGTATTTT
NA	NA	15	TRBV7-4	TRBJ2-7	CASSHRVAPYYEQYF	TGTGCCAGCAGCCACAGGGTGGCCCCATACTACGAGCAGTACTTC
NA	NA	13	TRBV7-9	TRBJ1-1	CASSFGGNTEAFF	TGTGCCAGCAGCTTCGGGGGGAACACTGAAGCTTTCTTT
TRBD2	NA	15	TRBV10-3	TRBJ2-7	CAISESLAGEDEQYF	TGTGCCATCAGTGAGTCACTAGCGGGAGAGGACGAGCAGTACTTC
NA	NA	13	TRBV7-2	TRBJ2-2	CASSTDGTGELFF	TGTGCCAGCAGCACGGACGGTACCGGGGAGCTGTTTTTT
NA	NA	14	TRBV19	TRBJ1-6	CASSGGARNSPLHF	TGTGCCAGTAGTGGCGGGGCTAGGAATTCACCCCTCCACTTT